This TCR beta chain stems from a study of CD8+ T cells in alopecia areata (dated by TCRdb to 2016 to 2019). The study in broad terms: Treated patients were enrolled in an open-label pilot trial of oral tofacitinib at 5 to 10 mg twice daily for moderate-to-severe alopecia areata. immunoSEQ multiplex PCR using 35 Vbeta forward primers and 13 Jbeta reverse primers was used to amplify TCRbeta CDR3 regions. Biopsies were taken from tofacitinib-treated patients at baseline and again at 4 and 24 weeks into treatment, and several of those patients also had a later scalp biopsy. Tofacitinib was administered for 6 to 18 months, and 6 months of follow-up off drug were then conducted to assess delayed response and recurrence. The SALT score, which quantifies the percentage of affected scalp surface area, was used to measure disease severity in treated patients. RNA came from the PAXgene miRNA kit for fixed scalp, the miRNeasy kit for PBMCs, and the RNeasy kit for mouse skin. Scalp clonality was compared across normal scalp (n=4), patchy alopecia areata scalp (n=8), and alopecia totalis/universalis scalp (n=8). Human TCRbeta sequencing covered scalp tissue and sorted CD4+ and CD8+ peripheral blood T cells from patchy and totalis/universalis alopecia areata patients and healthy controls. To study T cell clonal expansion in alopecia areata, the researchers applied high-throughput TCRbeta sequencing to both the C3H/HeJ mouse model and human patients.

The library was made by the immunoSEQ multiplex PCR assay. RNA was extracted from all samples and reverse transcribed into cDNA, which served as template for TCR sequencing. SuperScript III was used for first-strand cDNA synthesis, primed with a 2:1 mix of oligo-dT and random hexamers. A synthetic immune receptor repertoire was used to gauge amplification bias, and whatever bias remained was removed computationally. Regarding the original processing steps: After raw reads were preprocessed to remove errors, the CDR3 was defined following IMGT conventions as running from the conserved cysteine to phenylalanine. Clonality was calculated as 1 minus Shannon entropy normalized by log2 of the number of productive unique TCRs. CD4 or CD8 identity of scalp clones was inferred by cross-referencing scalp TCRbeta sequences with sorted blood CD4 and CD8 repertoires. TCRdb holds this immuneACCESS table with in-frame rearrangements only. Some clones are missing; in checked studies, unresolved V genes explain under half, and the rest has no known cause. D and trimming come from the DNA, and the V and J calls and clone size come from that table. For this sample the table gives some 200,000 clones, of which 55% to 70% were detected only once. The biggest ten clones account for approximately 3.4% of the sample.

In this sample, this clone turned up a few times. The target of this receptor is not known. No base quality information exists; no much larger clone differs at one position. What the work shows at the level of the full study, not this receptor alone: Compared with normal scalp, lesional scalp, particularly in alopecia totalis/universalis, had higher clonality and more expanded CD8+ clones, which suggests antigenic drive. Tofacitinib significantly decreased scalp clonality and the number of expanded CD8+ clones among the top 100 scalp clones. Scalp TCR repertoire analysis is complicated because resident alphabeta T cells in normal human skin are also sequenced, whereas mouse skin is dominated by gammadelta T cells. During tofacitinib treatment, many expanded lesional clones remained in scalp and blood, and this persistence may partly explain relapse after treatment is stopped. Because the treated cohort was small and had just a single nonresponder, larger studies are needed to establish links between baseline CD8+ expansion and response. Compared with mice, TCR sequences shared between patients were less clear, possibly partly because of HLA diversity across the patient population.

This sample's time point label indicates: roughly 27 days on oral tofacitinib. The treatment or condition label here, explained by the study, means: oral pan-JAK inhibitor, 5-10 mg twice daily. From alopecia areata patients, peripheral blood was collected along with lesional scalp punch biopsies. After PBMCs were isolated by density centrifugation and stained for CD3, CD4 and CD8, a FACSAria was used to sort CD4+ and CD8+ T cells. Sequenced material: CD4+ T cells sorted from blood, taken at week 4, from a patient treated with tofacitinib. The receptor was isolated from a human donor with alopecia areata.

The CDR3 amino acid sequence is: CSVAFLVEGYTF. In nucleotide form, the sequence is TGCAGCGTCGCATTTTTGGTCGAAGGCTACACCTTC. The V gene is TRBV29-1 and the J gene is TRBJ1-2, with no confident D gene call. There are 12 amino acids in the CDR3, from cysteine to phenylalanine inclusive. Just the 36-base CDR3 DNA is kept, in frame starting at base 1. A distance of 16 bases separates the germline ends of V and J, which lose 6 bases and 8 bases respectively. As encoded in the germline V gene, CDR1 is SQVTM while CDR2 is ANQGSEA.